This TCR beta chain is from a study of CD8+CD57+ T cells in acquired aplastic anemia. Profiling that covered TCR beta VDJ and CDR3 relied on genomic DNA as its template. One entry per CDR3 protein results from TCRdb running MiXCR on the reads. The repertoire has 300,000 or so distinct CDR3 sequences, about 56% of them found once; the top ten carry 8%. In regard to this clonotype: Its antigen is undetermined.

Notes on the study in general: Researchers reported that CD8+ Simpson's diversity was not significantly different in patients versus controls.

Sequences were obtained from sorted CD4+, CD8+, or CD8+CD57+ T cells (not recorded which) from PBMCs. The sequence derives from a human donor with severe aplastic anemia or a healthy control (not recorded which).

DNA of the CDR3: TGCAGTGCTCCCTCTAGCGGGGGAGCAGATACGCAGTATTTT. Its translation: CSAPSSGGADTQYF. The genes are TRBV20-1 and TRBJ2-3; TRBD2 matches at 10 bases. V trimming: 5 bases; J trimming: 4 bases; junction bases outside the gene matches: 6. The CDR3 extends over 14 amino acids. CDR1 is DFQATT and CDR2 is SNEGSKA in the germline V gene (reference sequence).